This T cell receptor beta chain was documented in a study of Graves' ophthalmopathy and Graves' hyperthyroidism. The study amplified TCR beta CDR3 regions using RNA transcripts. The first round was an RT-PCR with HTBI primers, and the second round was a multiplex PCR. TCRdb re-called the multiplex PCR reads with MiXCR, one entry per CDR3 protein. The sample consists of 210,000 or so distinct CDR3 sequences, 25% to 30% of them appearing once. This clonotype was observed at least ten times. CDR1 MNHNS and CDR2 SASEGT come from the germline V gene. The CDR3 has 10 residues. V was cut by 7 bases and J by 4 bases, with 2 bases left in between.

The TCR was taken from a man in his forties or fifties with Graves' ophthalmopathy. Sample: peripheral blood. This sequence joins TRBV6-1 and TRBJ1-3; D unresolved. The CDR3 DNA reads TGTGCCAGCACAGGAAACACCATATATTTT. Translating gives CASTGNTIYF.